This TCR beta chain was sequenced for a study of preoperative IRX-2 immunotherapy in early breast cancer. The length of the CDR3 is 12 residues. CDR1 is MDHEN, CDR2 SYDVKM, per germline. V was cut by 3 bases and J by 6 bases, with 8 bases left in between. Measured with immunoSEQ multiplex PCR; TCRdb has only the in-frame clones, and not every one. In the table there are 20,000 to 30,000 clones, approximately 81% of which are singletons. Treatment denoted: preoperative locoregional IRX-2 cytokine immunotherapy. Samples came from a phase Ib trial of preoperative locoregional IRX-2 cytokine immunotherapy.

Here the sequenced sample was lymph node tissue, taken after IRX-2 immunotherapy. This chain joins TRBV28 and TRBJ1-2, with no clear D. The source of this sequence is a human donor with breast cancer. CDR3 sequence: CASSFRKNGYTF. The CDR3 nucleotides are TGTGCCAGCAGTTTTAGGAAGAATGGCTACACCTTC.